Following are 18 T cell receptor beta chains from one sample sequenced in a study of blood T cell repertoires in COVID-19. Produced via immunoSEQ multiplex PCR; TCRdb's table is partial and in-frame only. The sample lists fewer than 55,000 clones; around 86% were seen once. The sample taken for sequencing was peripheral blood. These receptors all come from a man between 65 and 85 years old with active COVID-19.

This clone is a singleton in its sample. V is TRBV6-8 and J is TRBJ1-2, with D possibly being TRBD1 (6 bases). CDR1 is MNHGY, CDR2 SAAAGT, per germline. V lost 2 bases and J lost 4, with 11 bases in between. The CDR3 sequence is 14 residues long. The CDR3 DNA reads as TGTGCCAGCAGTTACGGGGGCAGGGGCTATGGCTACACCTTC. Translated, it gives CASSYGGRGYGYTF.

This chain uses TRBV30 with TRBJ2-7; 10 nucleotides line up with TRBD2. The CDR3 is made up of 16 amino acids. Unmatched junction bases numbered 17, after V lost 7 bases and J lost 5 bases. Germline V CDR1 and CDR2: GTSNPN, SVGIG (reference sequence). In DNA form, the CDR3 reads TGTGCCTTAAATACCCCAGCGGGGGGGACAAGAGACGAGCAGTACTTC. Protein product: CALNTPAGGTRDEQYF.

The rearrangement links TRBV7-2 to TRBJ1-3; 9 nucleotides align to TRBD1. V was pared by 3 bases and J by 4 bases, with 7 bases of the junction left unmatched. This CDR3 region has 16 residues. The germline V gene has CDR1 SGHTA and CDR2 FQGNSA. In DNA, the CDR3 is TGTGCCAGCAGCTTCACACAGGGGGCGGTGGGAAACACCATATATTTT. This translates into CASSFTQGAVGNTIYF.

This clone was seen many times. The chain employs TRBV15 and TRBJ2-6; possibly TRBD1 for D (6 bases). The V and J ends lost 3 bases and 4 bases respectively, with 13 bases between them. Germline CDR1 reads LNHNV; CDR2 reads YYDKDF (reference sequence). The CDR3 sequence is 16 residues long. This CDR3 is CATSRATGTGANVLTF. CDR3 bases: TGTGCCACCAGCAGGGCTACAGGGACCGGGGCCAACGTCCTGACTTTC.

This clone was detected once. V and J are TRBV15 and TRBJ1-6; the D gene is possibly TRBD1 (6 bases). Germline V gene data show CDR1 as LNHNV and CDR2 as YYDKDF (reference sequence). The CDR3 totals 14 residues. Trimming removed 6 bases at V and 8 bases at J, with 14 bases between. The CDR3 protein is CATRRGRGDSPLHF. In DNA, the CDR3 is TGTGCCACCAGAAGGGGCAGGGGAGATTCACCCCTCCACTTT.

This CDR3 is CASSSIISYEQYF. Written as DNA, the CDR3 is TGTGCCAGCAGTTCTATTATCTCCTACGAGCAGTACTTC. The V and J genes are TRBV28 and TRBJ2-7; D remains unclear. CDR3 length: 13 residues. Germline CDR1 reads MDHEN; CDR2 reads SYDVKM. The ends were cut back, 4 bases at V and 0 bases at J, with 7 bases in the middle.

This chain uses TRBV25-1 with TRBJ1-5; TRBD1 agrees at 8 bases. The CDR3 has 14 residues. CDR1 is MGHDK and CDR2 is SYGVNS in the germline V gene. The V segment lost 8 bases and the J segment 6 bases; nucleotides outside the gene matches: 9. The CDR3: CASSGQGISQPQHF. CDR3 nucleotides: TGTGCCAGCTCCGGACAGGGCATAAGTCAGCCCCAGCATTTT. The full variable domain, rest sourced from reference TRBV25-1 and TRBJ1-5, is EADIYQTPRYLVIGTGKKITLECSQTMGHDKMYWYQQDPGMELHLIHYSYGVNSTEKGDLSSESTVSRIRTEHFPLTLESARPSHTSQYLCASSGQGISQPQHFGDGTRLSIL.

V usage is TRBV9 and J usage is TRBJ1-3; TRBD1 is a possible D gene (6 bases). The germline V and J ends were trimmed by 4 bases and 2 bases, with 13 bases remaining between them. The CDR3 is 15 amino acids. Germline V gives CDR1 SGDLS, CDR2 YYNGEE. The CDR3 nucleotides are TGTGCCAGCAGCACCACAGGGTACGCTGGAAACACCATATATTTT. Amino acid sequence: CASSTTGYAGNTIYF.

The chain has TRBV9 and TRBJ2-2, with TRBD1 matching 8 bases. The CDR3 totals 14 residues. Germline V lookup: CDR1 SGDLS, CDR2 YYNGEE. The V gene end was trimmed by 0 bases and the J gene end by 10 bases; junction bases not matched to a gene: 5. The CDR3 region has the DNA TGTGCCAGCAGCGTAGAAGCTCAGGGGGCGGAGCTGTTTTTT. This gives the protein CASSVEAQGAELFF.

CDR3 nucleotide sequence: TGTGCCAGCAGCACGGGTCCTGAACACTCTGGGGCCAACGTCCTGACTTTC. This codes for CASSTGPEHSGANVLTF. The chain carries TRBV5-4 and TRBJ2-6; D is unresolved. This CDR3 has 17 amino acids. V lost 4 bases to trimming and J lost 0 bases, with 14 bases between them. The germline gives CDR1 SGHNT, CDR2 YYREEE (reference sequence).

This chain joins TRBV6-2 or TRBV6-3 and TRBJ2-7; D call uncertain. The CDR3 loop spans 12 amino acids. The V end lost 4 bases, the J end lost 7 bases, and 11 bases lay between the germline ends. The germline CDR1 and CDR2 sequences are MNHEY and SVGEGT. CDR3 amino acids: CASSSRPEEQYF. In nucleotides, the CDR3 is TGTGCCAGCAGTTCTAGGCCGGAGGAGCAGTACTTC.

The rearrangement joins TRBV27 to TRBJ1-2; tentative D call: TRBD1 (6 bases). Germline V lookup: CDR1 MNHEY, CDR2 SMNVEV (reference sequence). The CDR3 runs 14 residues. Between the trimmed V and J ends, which lost 6 bases and 4 bases, there was a span of 15 bases. The CDR3 nucleotides are TGTGCCAGCAGGACAACAGGGACCGTCTATGGCTACACCTTC. As protein: CASRTTGTVYGYTF.

A remark on this clone: Other DNA sequences in this sample translate to the same CDR3. The V and J genes are TRBV7-9 and TRBJ1-1; TRBD1 might be the D (5 bases). The CDR3 runs 14 residues. Germline CDR1 reads SEHNR; CDR2 reads FQNEAQ (reference sequence). The ends were cut back, 1 base at V and 2 bases at J, with 8 bases in the middle. The CDR3: CASSLGQGNTEAFF. As DNA, the CDR3 is TGTGCCAGCAGCTTAGGGCAGGGAAACACTGAAGCTTTCTTT.

The V and J genes are TRBV5-5 and TRBJ1-4; 10 bases agree with TRBD1. This CDR3 comprises 15 residues. The V segment lost 1 base and the J segment 9 bases; nucleotides outside the gene matches: 6. The germline V gene encodes CDR1 SGHKS and CDR2 YYEKEE (reference sequence). CDR3 sequence reads: CASSLRTGGDQKLFF. The CDR3 DNA reads as TGTGCCAGCAGCTTGAGGACAGGGGGGGATCAAAAACTGTTTTTT. Filled out from reference TRBV5-5 and TRBJ1-4, the complete variable domain reads DAGVTQSPTHLIKTRGQQVTLRCSPISGHKSVSWYQQVLGQGPQFIFQYYEKEERGRGNFPDRFSARQFPNYSSELNVNALLLGDSALYLCASSLRTGGDQKLFFGSGTQLSVL.

The rearrangement uses TRBV4-1 and TRBJ1-1, with TRBD1 as a possible D gene (6 bases). The V end lost 5 bases, the J end lost 8 bases, and 18 bases lay between the germline ends. Germline assignment: CDR1 MGHRA and CDR2 YSYEKL. The CDR3 loop spans 14 amino acids. The CDR3 sequence: CASSVNREGSEAFF. CDR3 nucleotide sequence: TGCGCCAGCAGCGTCAACAGGGAGGGTTCGGAAGCTTTCTTT.

In DNA form, the CDR3 reads TGTGCCAGCTCACCACCGATCGGGAACACCGGGGAGCTGTTTTTT. This sequence encodes CASSPPIGNTGELFF. This chain uses TRBV18 with TRBJ2-2, with D unresolved. Germline lookup yields CDR1 KGHSH and CDR2 LQKENI. Deletions cut 0 bases from V and 1 base from J, with 6 bases between. The CDR3 is 15 amino acids.

The rearrangement uses TRBV18 and TRBJ1-2; D is undetermined. The CDR3 is made up of 12 amino acids. The germline V and J ends were trimmed by 3 bases and 5 bases, with 7 bases remaining between them. CDR1 and CDR2 from the germline V gene are KGHSH and LQKENI. Written as DNA, the CDR3 is TGTGCCAGCTCACCGTTCGTGTATGGCTACACCTTC. It is translated as CASSPFVYGYTF.

The rearrangement uses TRBV2 and TRBJ2-7; D is possibly TRBD2 (5 bases). The CDR3 length is 11 residues. The germline V and J ends were trimmed by 7 bases and 3 bases, with 7 bases remaining between them. Germline V gives CDR1 SNHLY, CDR2 FYNNEI. DNA of the CDR3: TGTGCCAGCAAGAGGGTCTACGAGCAGTACTTC. Amino acids: CASKRVYEQYF.